The sequence of this T cell receptor beta chain was determined in a study of blood T cell repertoires in COVID-19. Clones were sequenced by immunoSEQ multiplex PCR, and TCRdb holds only the in-frame ones, with some missing. The table shows approximately 390,000 clones, with 70% to 90% occurring only once. CDR3 length: 15 amino acids. CDR1 is SNHLY, CDR2 FYNNEI, per germline. Unmatched junction bases numbered 10, after V lost 8 bases and J lost 1 base. The origin of this receptor is a woman between 40 and 50 years old with acute COVID-19. V and J are TRBV2 and TRBJ1-1; 7 nucleotides align to TRBD1. Sequencing was done on a sample of PBMCs or T cells enriched from blood (not recorded which). CDR3 sequence: CASQHRGIRNTEAFF. CDR3 in DNA: TGTGCCAGCCAACACAGGGGAATTCGGAACACTGAAGCTTTCTTT.